The T cell receptor (beta chain) under discussion was sequenced for a study of monozygotic twins with inflammatory bowel disease. Whole-study findings and limits: Twins with IBD had fewer clonotypes in common with others than healthy twins, particularly during disease activity.

Details on this clonotype: Its antigen remains unknown.

The cDNA of both the TCRalpha and TCRbeta chains was subjected to two nested PCRs of about 15 and 9 cycles. TCRdb reanalyzed the 5' RACE reads and collapses them to one entry per CDR3 protein, without DNA. Recorded for this sample: about 420,000 distinct CDR3 sequences. The CDR3 is 12 amino acids. This sequence was found in a human donor with ulcerative colitis or Crohn's disease, or a healthy co-twin of an affected twin (not recorded which). This chain links TRBV12-3 or TRBV12-4 with TRBJ1-1. Sequenced sample: blood. The CDR3 protein is CASSLLTSFAFF.